One sample yielded the 16 T cell receptor beta chains listed below, sequenced in a study of graft-versus-host responses after intestinal transplantation. Which antigens these TCRs recognize remains unknown. Only in-frame clones appear in the TCRdb table, and some are missing; sequencing was by immunoSEQ multiplex PCR. Of about 81,000 clones in the sample, around 90% were seen once. Sequences were derived from unstimulated CD4+ T cells sorted from spleen or lymph node cells, sampled before intestinal transplant. The receptors here all came from a human donor who received an intestinal transplant.

The table lists this clone with a few counts. The V gene is TRBV9, the J gene TRBJ2-1; 10 positions match TRBD2. CDR3 size: 17 residues. The V gene end was trimmed by 1 base and the J gene end by 8 bases; junction bases not matched to a gene: 12. Looked up from germline, CDR1 is SGDLS and CDR2 is YYNGEE. The DNA for the CDR3 is TGTGCCAGCAGCGTATCTAGCGGGAGCAACTTAGAGGATGAGCAGTTCTTC. This gives the protein CASSVSSGSNLEDEQFF.

This chain uses TRBV2 with TRBJ2-1; tentative D call: TRBD2 (5 bases). Germline V gene lookup returns CDR1 SNHLY and CDR2 FYNNEI. With 1 base removed from V and 10 bases from J, the gap between germline ends came to 14 bases. The CDR3 loop spans 14 amino acids. The DNA for the CDR3 is TGTGCCAGCAGTGAAGTTTCGAGGGTCAGGGAGCAGTTCTTC. It encodes CASSEVSRVREQFF.

The chain uses TRBV9 and TRBJ1-2, with no clear D. CDR1 is SGDLS and CDR2 is YYNGEE in the germline V gene. The V gene lost 3 bases and the J gene lost 8 bases, with 11 bases spanning the gap. The CDR3 is 12 amino acids. The CDR3 DNA sequence: TGTGCCAGCAGCGCCTCCCTCGGGGGCTACACCTTC. Protein sequence: CASSASLGGYTF.

The chain couples TRBV30 to TRBJ2-1, with 7 bases fitting TRBD1. The CDR3 extends over 11 amino acids. V dropped 4 bases and J dropped 13; count of bases not matched to a gene: 7. Germline V gene sequence: CDR1 GTSNPN, CDR2 SVGIG (reference sequence). CDR3 sequence reads: CAWTGQASQFF. CDR3 nucleotide sequence: TGTGCCTGGACTGGACAGGCCTCCCAGTTCTTC.

This chain uses TRBV23-1 with TRBJ1-5; a possible D gene is TRBD1 (5 bases). TRBV23-1 is an ORF for which the function is uncertain. The CDR3 has 14 residues. V was trimmed by 4 bases and J by 3 bases, leaving 10 bases between them. The CDR3 loop is CASSPTGFNQPQHF. The CDR3 region has the DNA TGCGCCAGCAGTCCCACAGGATTCAATCAGCCCCAGCATTTT.

This clone was recorded only once. The genes are TRBV9 and TRBJ2-5; the match to TRBD2 covers 7 bases. Germline lookup yields CDR1 SGDLS and CDR2 YYNGEE. This CDR3 comprises 15 residues. Trimming cost V 0 bases and J 5 bases; bases outside gene matches: 7. The CDR3 here is CASSVAVQGGETQYF. The CDR3 coding sequence is TGTGCCAGCAGCGTAGCTGTCCAGGGAGGGGAGACCCAGTACTTC.

This chain uses TRBV5-6 with TRBJ2-5; 10 bases match TRBD1. V trimming: 4 bases; J trimming: 5 bases; junction bases outside the gene matches: 5. The CDR3 consists of 14 residues. Germline V gives CDR1 SGHDT, CDR2 YYEEEE. CDR3 protein: CASSHRDRGETQYF. The CDR3 nucleotides are TGTGCCAGCAGCCACCGGGACAGGGGTGAGACCCAGTACTTC.

The V and J genes are TRBV5-4 and TRBJ2-7; TRBD1 agrees at 9 bases. This CDR3 region has 14 residues. The germline gives CDR1 SGHNT, CDR2 YYREEE (reference sequence). Trimming cost V 4 bases and J 4 bases; bases outside gene matches: 6. Written as DNA, the CDR3 is TGTGCCAGCAGCCTCGACAGGGGGAAGTACGAGCAGTACTTC. Amino acid sequence: CASSLDRGKYEQYF.

The genes are TRBV5-1 and TRBJ1-4; a weak D match, TRBD1 (6 bases). The CDR3 length is 14 residues. CDR1 and CDR2 from the germline V gene are SGHRS and YFSETQ. Trimming left V 2 bases short and J 7 bases short, with 12 bases between. CDR3 nucleotide sequence: TGCGCCAGCAGCTTATGGCAGGGGAGTGAAAAACTGTTTTTT. This sequence encodes CASSLWQGSEKLFF.

The genes are TRBV28 and TRBJ2-7; TRBD1 agrees at 7 bases. J lost 2 bases, V lost 8 bases, and 15 bases had no gene match. The V gene's germline CDR1 is MDHEN and CDR2 SYDVKM. CDR3 length: 16 amino acids. CDR3 residues: CASGSPNRQGTYEQYF. For the CDR3, the DNA is TGTGCCAGCGGAAGTCCCAATCGACAGGGAACCTACGAGCAGTACTTC. Variable domain in full (rest from reference TRBV28 and TRBJ2-7): DVKVTQSSRYLVKRTGEKVFLECVQDMDHENMFWYRQDPGLGLRLIYFSYDVKMKEKGDIPEGYSVSREKKERFSLILESASTNQTSMYLCASGSPNRQGTYEQYFGPGTRLTVT.

The genes are TRBV2 and TRBJ2-7; 8 nucleotides align to TRBD1. The CDR3 extends over 15 amino acids. Germline trimming cut 6 bases from V and 1 base from J; bases unmatched to any gene: 8. Germline lookup yields CDR1 SNHLY and CDR2 FYNNEI. The CDR3 sequence is CASSRGQGISYEQYF. In DNA form, the CDR3 reads TGTGCCAGCAGCCGAGGACAGGGAATATCCTACGAGCAGTACTTC. Full variable domain (remainder filled in from reference TRBV2 and TRBJ2-7): EPEVTQTPSHQVTQMGQEVILRCVPISNHLYFYWYRQILGQKVEFLVSFYNNEISEKSEIFDDQFSVERPDGSNFTLKIRSTKLEDSAMYFCASSRGQGISYEQYFGPGTRLTVT.

This chain uses TRBV6-1 with TRBJ1-2; possibly TRBD1 for D (6 bases). V lost 1 base to trimming and J lost 8 bases, with 11 bases between them. The CDR3 covers 13 residues. Germline CDR1 and CDR2: MNHNS and SASEGT. The DNA of the CDR3 is TGTGCCAGCAGTGAAGTGAGGGGGGGAGGCTACACCTTC. Protein sequence: CASSEVRGGGYTF.

This clone came up a few times. V usage is TRBV5-6 and J usage is TRBJ2-7; tentatively, D is TRBD2 (5 bases). Germline-derived CDR1 and CDR2 are SGHDT and YYEEEE. The CDR3 contains 15 residues. Trimming stripped 2 bases from V and 5 bases from J, with 17 bases between. The CDR3 nucleotides read TGTGCCAGCAGCTTACCCCCCCGGGGAACCCACGAGCAGTACTTC. It encodes CASSLPPRGTHEQYF.

The sample holds one count of this clone. This chain connects TRBV6-5 to TRBJ2-2; weak D call: TRBD1 (8 bases). The CDR3 sequence is 16 residues long. Looked up from germline, CDR1 is MNHEY and CDR2 is SVGAGI. V lost 0 bases and J lost 7, with 15 bases in between. The CDR3 loop reads CASSYSGQGGFGELFF. In DNA, the CDR3 is TGTGCCAGCAGTTACTCAGGACAGGGAGGGTTCGGGGAGCTGTTTTTT.

The gene calls are TRBV30 and TRBJ1-1; D remains unclear. V lost 7 bases, J lost 8 bases, and 11 bases lay in between. Looked up from germline, CDR1 is GTSNPN and CDR2 is SVGIG (reference sequence). The CDR3 has 10 residues. This CDR3 is CASHPGEAFF. For the CDR3, the DNA is TGTGCCTCCCACCCGGGGGAAGCTTTCTTT.

The chain employs TRBV19 and TRBJ2-3; 10 bases match TRBD1. The CDR3 consists of 19 residues. With V trimmed by 3 bases and J by 4 bases, 16 bases remained unmatched. Germline CDR1 is LNHDA and CDR2 is SQIVND (reference sequence). The CDR3 sequence: CASSIRGFFDRGRADTQYF. Written as DNA, the CDR3 is TGTGCCAGTAGTATTAGGGGGTTTTTCGACAGGGGGCGCGCAGATACGCAGTATTTT.